This T cell receptor (beta chain) was sequenced for a study of T cell repertoires in cytomegalovirus infection. Study summary: HLA-C-restricted CMV epitopes, recently identified, and well-studied HLA-B-restricted ones were used by the study. CMV infection and matching HLA type were both indicated by public TCR beta signatures. Study-level findings and limits: HLA-C-restricted TCR beta clonotypes specific for CMV led the ex vivo response. Carriers of CMV plus the relevant HLA were identified by cumulative public TCR beta family frequency.

The CDR3 loop spans 13 amino acids. Trimming took 4 bases from V and 5 from J, leaving 11 bases between them. The germline gives CDR1 SGHVS, CDR2 FQNEAQ. There are many counts of this clonotype. Antigen specificity is unknown. Each CDR3 protein is one row after TCRdb ran MiXCR on the reads. The sample carries about 400,000 distinct CDR3 sequences, about 34% recorded once. Sample: cultured PBMCs, taken from culture after CMV antigen stimulation. The clonotype was recovered from a human donor in good health (CMV status not recorded). Some clones in this sample may be carry-over from other donors' samples. J is TRBJ1-2 and V is TRBV7-8; no clear D. CDR3 protein: CASSSPPGYGYTF. The CDR3 DNA sequence: TGTGCCAGCAGCTCCCCCCCGGGGTATGGCTACACCTTC.